The next 24 T cell receptor beta chains were all read from a single sample in a study of T cell clusters in autoimmune cytopenias. TRB was amplified by touch-down multiplex PCR, primer pools A and B combined. TCRdb re-called the multiplex PCR reads; every CDR3 protein appears as one record, without DNA. The sample data list about 9,500 distinct CDR3 sequences. Roughly 38,000 genome equivalents of blood DNA were amplified for TRB. The sample was peripheral blood. These receptors were collected from a human donor with an autoimmune cytopenia or autoimmune hepatitis (not recorded which).

The chain links TRBV7-2 to TRBJ2-5; TCRdb selects TRBD1, and the lack of DNA leaves this call unchecked. CDR3 size: 13 residues. Germline V CDR1 and CDR2: SGHTA, FQGNSA. The CDR3 loop reads CASSSRQRETQYF.

CDR3 sequence: CVSSLGGGSTDTQYF. The chain recombines TRBV5-5 with TRBJ2-3; TCRdb's D call of TRBD1 is untestable without DNA. The CDR3 runs to 15 residues. Germline V lookup: CDR1 SGHKS, CDR2 YYEKEE (reference sequence).

The V gene is TRBV6-1, the J gene TRBJ1-5; the TRBD1 assignment by TCRdb is unverifiable without DNA. The CDR3 has 16 residues. Germline lookup yields CDR1 MNHNS and CDR2 SASEGT. CDR3 in amino acids: CASSPQGAGSNQPQHF.

The chain has TRBV20-1 and TRBJ2-2; TCRdb outputs TRBD1, but without DNA this stays unchecked. Germline CDR1 and CDR2: DFQATT and SNEGSKA (reference sequence). This CDR3 has 17 amino acids. CDR3 loop: CSARDTRGLRNTGELFF.

This chain joins TRBV7-6 and TRBJ1-1. Germline loops: CDR1 SGHVS, CDR2 FNYEAQ. The CDR3 is 14 residues long. Here the CDR3 reads CASSLNGENTEAFF. The full variable domain, rest sourced from reference TRBV7-6 and TRBJ1-1, is GAGVSQSPRYKVTKRGQDVALRCDPISGHVSLYWYRQALGQGPEFLTYFNYEAQQDKSGLPNDRFSAERPEGSISTLTIQRTEQRDSAMYRCASSLNGENTEAFFGQGTRLTVV.

The J gene is TRBJ1-6, the V gene TRBV11-2. CDR1 is SGHAT, CDR2 FQNNGV, per germline. The CDR3 is 15 amino acids. The CDR3 sequence: CASSFTERVHSPLHF. The variable domain in full, with the rest retrieved from reference TRBV11-2 and TRBJ1-6, is EAGVAQSPRYKIIEKRQSVAFWCNPISGHATLYWYQQILGQGPKLLIQFQNNGVVDDSQLPKDRFSAERLKGVDSTLKIQPAKLEDSAVYLCASSFTERVHSPLHFGNGTRLTVT.

This chain links TRBV27 with TRBJ2-1; TCRdb reports TRBD2, a call that lacks DNA to check it against. Germline V gene lookup returns CDR1 MNHEY and CDR2 SMNVEV (reference sequence). The CDR3 runs 18 residues. CDR3 in amino acids: CASSPRQILAGGGNEQFF.

The V and J genes are TRBV4-2 and TRBJ2-7; TCRdb picks TRBD1, but there is no DNA to check that call. CDR1 and CDR2 from the germline V gene are LGHNA and YNFKEQ. CDR3 length: 15 residues. The CDR3 is CASSQGTGGSYEQYF.

This clonotype is deemed medium-sized (0.01 to 0.1%) by its frequency. The chain joins TRBV11-1 to TRBJ2-7; the D call of TRBD1 rests on TCRdb alone, since no DNA is present to check it. Germline CDR1 reads SGHAT; CDR2 reads FQDESV (reference sequence). The CDR3 spans 14 residues. This chain's CDR3 is CASKPGQGSYEQYF. Full variable domain (rest looked up from reference TRBV11-1 and TRBJ2-7): EAEVAQSPRYKITEKSQAVAFWCDPISGHATLYWYRQILGQGPELLVQFQDESVVDDSQLPKDRFSAERLKGVDSTLKIQPAELGDSAMYLCASKPGQGSYEQYFGPGTRLTVT.

V is TRBV24-1 and J is TRBJ2-5; TCRdb proposes TRBD2, but this gene call is untestable without DNA. From germline, CDR1 is KGHDR and CDR2 SFDVKD. This CDR3 spans 20 amino acids. CDR3 sequence reads: CATSGRLGRGDPNIQETQYF.

This clonotype is classed as medium-sized by frequency. V and J are TRBV6-1 and TRBJ2-7. Germline V gene lookup returns CDR1 MNHNS and CDR2 SASEGT. The CDR3 is made up of 14 amino acids. The CDR3 sequence: CASNGQILSYEQYF.

This chain uses TRBV4-1 with TRBJ1-2; TCRdb returns TRBD1, unconfirmable since there is no DNA. Germline CDR1 MGHRA, CDR2 YSYEKL. The CDR3 totals 15 residues. CDR3 protein: CASSQGQQGAWGYTF.

This clonotype is labeled medium-sized based on frequency. The J gene is TRBJ2-7, the V gene TRBV29-1; there is no DNA to check the TCRdb D call of TRBD1. The CDR3 totals 11 residues. Germline loops: CDR1 SQVTM, CDR2 ANQGSEA. CDR3 sequence reads: CSVQGAYEQYF.

J is TRBJ2-7 and V is TRBV29-1; there is no DNA to check the TCRdb D call of TRBD1. CDR1 and CDR2 (germline): SQVTM, ANQGSEA. The CDR3 sequence is 13 residues long. The CDR3 sequence: CSVGGTGVYEQYF.

The chain joins TRBV19 to TRBJ1-1; lacking DNA, the TRBD1 call made by TCRdb goes unchecked. This CDR3 region has 14 residues. CDR1 LNHDA and CDR2 SQIVND come from the germline V gene (reference sequence). The CDR3 sequence: CASSIGVPNTEAFF. Full variable domain (remainder filled in from reference TRBV19 and TRBJ1-1): DGGITQSPKYLFRKEGQNVTLSCEQNLNHDAMYWYRQDPGQGLRLIYYSQIVNDFQKGDIAEGYSVSREKKESFPLTVTSAQKNPTAFYLCASSIGVPNTEAFFGQGTRLTVV.

V gene TRBV6-5 combines with J gene TRBJ1-6; the TCRdb call, TRBD1, lacks DNA for checking. Germline V gene sequence: CDR1 MNHEY, CDR2 SVGAGI. The CDR3 is 13 residues long. CDR3 in amino acids: CASREARGSPLHF.

V is TRBV2 and J is TRBJ1-1. Germline CDR1 reads SNHLY; CDR2 reads FYNNEI. This CDR3 region has 15 residues. The CDR3 region is CASSEIVRLGTEAFF. The entire variable domain, with the rest obtained from reference TRBV2 and TRBJ1-1, is as follows: EPEVTQTPSHQVTQMGQEVILRCVPISNHLYFYWYRQILGQKVEFLVSFYNNEISEKSEIFDDQFSVERPDGSNFTLKIRSTKLEDSAMYFCASSEIVRLGTEAFFGQGTRLTVV.

The chain links TRBV10-3 to TRBJ1-3. The germline V gene has CDR1 ENHRY and CDR2 SYGVKD. The CDR3 is made up of 13 amino acids. The CDR3 loop reads CAISDDKANTIYF.

According to its frequency, this clonotype is medium-sized. This chain uses TRBV6-6 with TRBJ2-5; TCRdb proposes TRBD2, but this gene call is untestable without DNA. The CDR3 has 15 residues. Germline lookup yields CDR1 MNHNY and CDR2 SVGAGI (reference sequence). This CDR3 reads CASTTPGRAQETQYF.

This clonotype registers medium-sized (0.01 to 0.1%) by frequency. This chain connects TRBV6-2 or TRBV6-3 to TRBJ1-5; checking the TCRdb D call of TRBD1 is not possible without DNA. The CDR3 has 14 amino acids. Germline V gene sequence: CDR1 MNHEY, CDR2 SVGEGT. The CDR3 loop reads CASSPDSQPQPQHF.

The chain uses TRBV12-3 or TRBV12-4 and TRBJ2-1; no DNA is available, so the TRBD1 call from TCRdb remains unchecked. The CDR3 is 13 residues long. The CDR3 spells CASSPRVVNEQFF.

This clonotype is deemed medium-sized (0.01 to 0.1%) by its frequency. The gene calls are TRBV19 and TRBJ1-1. Germline V gene data show CDR1 as LNHDA and CDR2 as SQIVND (reference sequence). There are 14 residues in the CDR3. The CDR3 sequence is CASSPQTVNTEAFF.

The chain uses TRBV4-1 and TRBJ1-1; without DNA, the TCRdb call of TRBD1 cannot be checked. CDR1 is MGHRA and CDR2 is YSYEKL in the germline V gene. This CDR3 has 14 amino acids. CDR3 protein: CASSRKGDHTEAFF.

Its frequency marks this clonotype as medium-sized (0.01 to 0.1%). The J gene is TRBJ2-3, the V gene TRBV5-5; TCRdb indicates TRBD2, and absent DNA this call remains unverified. This CDR3 has 13 residues. Germline loops: CDR1 SGHKS, CDR2 YYEKEE (reference sequence). CDR3 region: CASSLGGVDTQYF.